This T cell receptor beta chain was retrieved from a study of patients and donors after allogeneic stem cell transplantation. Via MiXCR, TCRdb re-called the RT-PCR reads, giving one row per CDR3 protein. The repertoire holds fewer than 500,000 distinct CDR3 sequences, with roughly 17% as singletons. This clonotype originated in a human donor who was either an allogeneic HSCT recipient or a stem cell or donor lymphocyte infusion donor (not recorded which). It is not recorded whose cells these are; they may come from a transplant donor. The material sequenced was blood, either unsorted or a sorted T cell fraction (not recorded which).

The DNA for the CDR3 is TGTGCCAGCAGCGTAGAGGGGGAGCAGCCCCAGCATTTT. It codes for CASSVEGEQPQHF. The chain is built from TRBV9 and TRBJ1-5, with D perhaps TRBD1 (6 bases). Deletions cut 0 bases from V and 7 bases from J, with 8 bases between. Germline V gene data show CDR1 as SGDLS and CDR2 as YYNGEE. This CDR3 has 13 amino acids.